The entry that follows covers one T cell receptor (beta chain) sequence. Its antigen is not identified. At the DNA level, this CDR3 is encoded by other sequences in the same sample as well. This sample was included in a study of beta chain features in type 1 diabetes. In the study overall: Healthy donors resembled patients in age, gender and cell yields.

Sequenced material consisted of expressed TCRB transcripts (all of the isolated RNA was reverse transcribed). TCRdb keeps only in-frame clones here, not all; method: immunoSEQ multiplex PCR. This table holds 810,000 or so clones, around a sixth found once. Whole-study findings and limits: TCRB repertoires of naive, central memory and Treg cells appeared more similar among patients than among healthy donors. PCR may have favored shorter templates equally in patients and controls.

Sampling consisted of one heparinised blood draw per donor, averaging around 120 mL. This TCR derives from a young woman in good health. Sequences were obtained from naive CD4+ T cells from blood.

The CDR3 bases are TGTGCCAGCAGCCCTAGCGGAAGCACAGATACGCAGTATTTT. This encodes CASSPSGSTDTQYF. The V call is TRBV7-3, the J call TRBJ2-3; 7 bases align to TRBD2. CDR1 is SGHTA and CDR2 is FQGTGA in the germline V gene. The V segment lost 5 bases and the J segment 0 bases; nucleotides outside the gene matches: 2. This CDR3 contains 14 residues.